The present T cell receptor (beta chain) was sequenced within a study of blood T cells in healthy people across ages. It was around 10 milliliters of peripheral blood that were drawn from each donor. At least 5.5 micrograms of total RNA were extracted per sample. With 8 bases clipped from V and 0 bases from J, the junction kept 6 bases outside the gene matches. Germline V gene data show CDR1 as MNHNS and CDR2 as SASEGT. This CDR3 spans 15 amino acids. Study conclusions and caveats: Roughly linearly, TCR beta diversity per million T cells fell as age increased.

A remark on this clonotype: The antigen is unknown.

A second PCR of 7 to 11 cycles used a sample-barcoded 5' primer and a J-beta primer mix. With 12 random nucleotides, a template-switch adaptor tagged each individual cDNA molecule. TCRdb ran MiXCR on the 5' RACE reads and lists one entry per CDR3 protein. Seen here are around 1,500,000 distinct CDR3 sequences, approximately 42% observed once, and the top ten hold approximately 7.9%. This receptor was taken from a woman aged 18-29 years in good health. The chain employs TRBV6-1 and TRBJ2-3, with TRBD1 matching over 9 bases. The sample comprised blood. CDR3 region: CASGTGLPSTDTQYF. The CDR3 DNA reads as TGTGCCAGCGGGACAGGGTTGCCTAGCACAGATACGCAGTATTTT.